This entry is about one TCR beta chain. Its antigen remains undetermined. No base quality information exists; no much larger clone differs at one position. CDR1 MNHEY and CDR2 SMNVEV are derived from the germline V gene (reference sequence). From the cysteine up to the phenylalanine, the CDR3 has a length of 13 residues. Only the CDR3 portion is preserved as DNA: 39 bases, with reading frame beginning at the first base. V and J lose 5 bases and 2 bases, and a span of 10 bases separates them. Library preparation was by multiplex PCR. The sequencer was an Illumina HiSeq 4000. iRepertoire HTBI primers and Arm-PCR amplification of CDR3 regions were used to construct TCR beta libraries. Before sequencing, the PCR products went through gel purification. On the authors' methods: Across samples, some 62 TRBV and roughly 15 TRBJ segments were identified and used for gene usage analysis of CDR3 amino acid clonotypes. Filtered high-quality paired reads were merged into contigs using COPE and FqMerger. Contigs were aligned with BLAST to IMGT TRBV, TRBD and TRBJ reference genes, and CDR3 was defined per IMGT. Clonotypes above 0.1% frequency were classified as highly expanded clones. Shannon entropy served as the measure of repertoire diversity, while the Gini coefficient captured V-J evenness. Clonotypes shared by more than one individual were considered public. TCRdb trimmed the raw reads at Q25, called clones with MiXCR and kept productive beta chains. A single entry per CDR3 protein holds the most common genes and DNA from its merged rows. The V and J calls shown here were made by TCRdb, not taken from the authors' results. Within this sample are 300,000 to 350,000 distinct CDR3 sequences, with roughly a fifth of them counted one time only. The leading ten clones occupy less than 35% of the sample.

The sample is drawn from a study of regulatory T cells in long-lasting Graves disease (dated by TCRdb to about 2021). For context, the study as a whole: Persistent Graves' disease meant more than 5 years of antithyroid drug treatment with TSH receptor autoantibodies that stayed positive. A total of about 35 samples underwent TCR sequencing, from about 13 patients with persistent Graves' disease and 20 or so patients with newly diagnosed Graves' disease. Persistent Graves' disease patients in the clinical cohort had taken antithyroid drugs for approximately 9.5 years on average. Persistent Graves' disease patients were compared with newly diagnosed Graves' disease patients by peripheral blood TCR sequencing and RNA sequencing. The study was registered as a clinical trial and conducted in China.

General findings and caveats noted by the study authors: Sequencing and analysis were restricted to the TCR beta chain. The small sample size was acknowledged by the authors as a limitation that may reduce accuracy. Preferential use of TRBV28, TRBJ1-2 and TRBJ2-5 was observed in persistent disease, whereas TRBV20-1 and TRBJ2-1 were favored in newly diagnosed disease. Patients with persistent disease shared more public clonotypes (over 2,500) than newly diagnosed patients did (966). Because the primary lesion, thyroid tissue, could not be accessed, the study looked at peripheral blood alone. Compared with newly diagnosed patients, patients with persistent Graves' disease had lower TCR Shannon entropy and fewer highly expanded clones, which suggests clonal expansion.

Per the publication, the time point label means: persistent/refractory GD, antithyroid drugs over 5 years with positive TRAb. RNA was extracted from PBMCs in TRIzol for both TCR sequencing and RNA sequencing. The diagnosis of Graves' disease followed American Thyroid Association guidelines. Patients for the study were recruited at an endocrinology department in Xi'an, China. Each patient gave approximately 10 milliliters of peripheral blood, collected in an EDTA anticoagulant tube. Ficoll Paque Plus density gradient separation was used to isolate PBMCs, and no further T cell sorting was performed. An Agilent 2100 Bioanalyzer and agarose gel were used to check RNA quality, and a NanoDrop 2000 was used to measure RNA concentration.

The rearrangement combines TRBV27 with TRBJ2-7, with the D call tentatively TRBD1 or TRBD2, each fitting 6 bases. Sequenced material: peripheral blood mononuclear cells (PBMCs), taken when the disease was refractory, from a patient treated with antithyroid drugs. The source of this sequence is a female donor with Graves disease. CDR3 sequence: CASSHGGPYEQYF. The nucleotides read TGTGCCAGCAGTCATGGGGGGCCCTACGAGCAGTACTTC.